The 7 T cell receptor beta chains in this list originate from one sample, sequenced in a study of blood T cell repertoires in COVID-19. Profiling relied on immunoSEQ multiplex PCR, and the TCRdb table lists in-frame clones only, not all of them. The table includes 110,000 to 150,000 clones, more than 85% detected once. Input material: peripheral blood. Receptor source: a man aged 55 to 70 with active or convalescent COVID-19.

The chain combines TRBV10-3 with TRBJ2-3; tentative D call: TRBD1 (6 bases). Germline V gene lookup returns CDR1 ENHRY and CDR2 SYGVKD. Deletions cut 10 bases from V and 4 bases from J, with 27 bases between. The CDR3 totals 17 residues. CDR3 nucleotides: TGTGCCACCAATCGGGCCGACCAGGGGAGAGGGGCAGATACGCAGTATTTT. It codes for CATNRADQGRGADTQYF.

This clone was recorded only once. The sample carries other DNA sequences with the same CDR3. The rearrangement links TRBV5-1 to TRBJ2-2; 8 nucleotides match TRBD2. The CDR3 is 15 residues long. V was clipped by 2 bases and J by 4 bases; unmatched bases: 4. CDR1 SGHRS and CDR2 YFSETQ come from the germline V gene. The CDR3 DNA sequence: TGCGCCAGCAGCTTTACTAGCGGAAGCACCGGGGAGCTGTTTTTT. Translated: CASSFTSGSTGELFF.

This chain links TRBV7-2 with TRBJ1-2; 7 bases line up with TRBD1. In germline, CDR1 is SGHTA, CDR2 FQGNSA. Unmatched junction bases numbered 3, after V lost 3 bases and J lost 5 bases. The CDR3 sequence is 13 residues long. The chain's CDR3 is CASSFEQGYGYTF. The CDR3 nucleotides read TGTGCCAGCAGCTTCGAACAGGGGTATGGCTACACCTTC.

The CDR3 nucleotides read TGTGCCACCAGTGACCCCTTTAGTACTGAAGCTTTCTTT. The encoded protein is CATSDPFSTEAFF. This rearrangement joins TRBV24-1 to TRBJ1-1; D gene ambiguous. CDR1 and CDR2 (germline): KGHDR, SFDVKD. CDR3 length: 13 residues. V was shortened by 4 bases and J by 5 bases, with 10 bases between the two germline ends.

The chain is built from TRBV3-1 (or the pseudogene TRBV3-2) and TRBJ1-2; the match to TRBD1 covers 11 bases. With 4 bases clipped from V and 3 bases from J, the junction kept 7 bases outside the gene matches. CDR1 and CDR2 from the germline V gene are LGHDT and YNNKEL (reference sequence). This CDR3 contains 16 residues. In nucleotides, the CDR3 is TGTGCCAGCAGCCCCAGAGGACAGGGGGCATACTATGGCTACACCTTC. Its translation is CASSPRGQGAYYGYTF.

The V gene is TRBV4-3, the J gene TRBJ2-1; no reliable D call. Trimming stripped 5 bases from V and 0 bases from J, with 11 bases between. Germline V gene lookup returns CDR1 LGHNA and CDR2 YSLEER. This CDR3 comprises 15 residues. The CDR3 is CASSKSESSYNEQFF. CDR3 in DNA: TGCGCCAGCAGCAAAAGCGAAAGCTCCTACAATGAGCAGTTCTTC.

The gene calls are TRBV27 and TRBJ1-1; 7 bases are a match to TRBD1. V was pared by 5 bases and J by 1 base, with 13 bases of the junction left unmatched. Germline lookup yields CDR1 MNHEY and CDR2 SMNVEV (reference sequence). The CDR3 sequence is 17 residues long. CDR3 in amino acids: CASSPLFRQGKNTEAFF. The DNA for the CDR3 is TGTGCCAGCAGTCCCCTTTTCCGACAGGGAAAGAACACTGAAGCTTTCTTT.